Listed below are T cell receptor beta chains from one sample, sequenced in a study of T cell repertoires in cytomegalovirus infection. TCRdb used MiXCR to reprocess the reads, holding one entry per CDR3 protein. The sample comprises approximately 1,000,000 distinct CDR3 sequences, roughly 30% of which are singletons, and around an eighth rests with the top ten. Their specific antigens are unknown. The sequences come from cultured CD8+ T cells from PBMCs, collected from culture after CMV antigen stimulation. The receptors were sampled from a human donor in good health (CMV status not recorded). Some clones in this sample may be carry-over from other donors' samples. Each CDR3 is given with its conserved first and last residue. D genes are given only for firm matches. A clone size is listed for some rows: how often the clone was seen (once, few, many), or a class if it is expanded.

V gene: TRBV6-5; J gene: TRBJ1-5; clone size: many; D gene: NA; CDR3 protein: CASSYSLVWNQPQHF; CDR3 DNA: TGTGCCAGCAGTTACTCCTTGGTCTGGAATCAGCCCCAGCATTTT
V gene: TRBV19; J gene: TRBJ2-2; clone size: NA; D gene: NA; CDR3 protein: CASSTSGTRGNAGELFF; CDR3 DNA: TGTGCCAGTAGTACGTCCGGGACACGCGGTAACGCCGGGGAGCTGTTTTTT
V gene: TRBV6-6; J gene: TRBJ2-6; clone size: NA; D gene: TRBD1; CDR3 protein: CASSTTVLGQSSGANVLTF; CDR3 DNA: TGTGCCAGCAGTACTACTGTATTGGGACAGAGCTCTGGGGCCAACGTCCTGACTTTC
V gene: TRBV29-1; J gene: TRBJ2-3; clone size: few; D gene: NA; CDR3 protein: CSVGGYYREDVGTDTQYF; CDR3 DNA: TGCAGCGTCGGGGGTTATTACAGGGAAGACGTTGGCACAGATACGCAGTATTTT
V gene: TRBV9; J gene: TRBJ1-5; clone size: few; D gene: NA; CDR3 protein: CARTRKRGEAVQPQHF; CDR3 DNA: TGTGCCAGAACCCGTAAGAGGGGGGAAGCGGTTCAGCCCCAGCATTTT
V gene: TRBV7-6; J gene: TRBJ2-1; clone size: many; D gene: NA; CDR3 protein: CASSTGVGGHYNEQFF; CDR3 DNA: TGTGCCAGCAGCACAGGGGTCGGGGGACACTACAATGAGCAGTTCTTC
V gene: TRBV18; J gene: TRBJ1-5; clone size: few; D gene: NA; CDR3 protein: CASSPPQPQHF; CDR3 DNA: TGTGCCAGCTCACCACCACAGCCCCAGCATTTT
V gene: TRBV11-2; J gene: TRBJ1-1; clone size: NA; D gene: TRBD1; CDR3 protein: CASSPPTGVFTEAFF; CDR3 DNA: TGTGCCAGCAGCCCACCGACAGGGGTTTTCACTGAAGCTTTCTTT
V gene: TRBV7-9; J gene: TRBJ1-4; clone size: NA; D gene: NA; CDR3 protein: CASSPDPLGEKLFF; CDR3 DNA: TGTGCCAGCAGCCCGGACCCCCTGGGAGAAAAACTGTTTTTT
V gene: TRBV7-9; J gene: TRBJ2-4; clone size: NA; D gene: TRBD2; CDR3 protein: CASSLVGGSAKNIQYF; CDR3 DNA: TGTGCCAGCAGCTTAGTGGGGGGGTCAGCCAAAAACATTCAGTACTTC
V gene: TRBV27; J gene: TRBJ1-5; clone size: once; D gene: NA; CDR3 protein: CASSLTRGRDQPQHF; CDR3 DNA: TGTGCCAGCAGTTTAACGCGGGGGCGAGATCAGCCCCAGCATTTT
V gene: TRBV11-2; J gene: TRBJ2-1; clone size: NA; D gene: TRBD2; CDR3 protein: CASSPWTSGGYTNEQFF; CDR3 DNA: TGTGCCAGCAGCCCCTGGACTAGCGGGGGGTACACCAATGAGCAGTTCTTC
V gene: TRBV5-6; J gene: TRBJ1-3; clone size: few; D gene: NA; CDR3 protein: CASSLGRPGNTIYF; CDR3 DNA: TGTGCCAGCAGCCTCGGTAGGCCCGGAAACACCATATATTTT
V gene: TRBV19; J gene: TRBJ2-7; clone size: NA; D gene: NA; CDR3 protein: CASSIIPGPNPYEQYF; CDR3 DNA: TGTGCCAGTAGTATAATCCCAGGGCCGAATCCCTACGAGCAGTACTTC
V gene: TRBV10-3; J gene: TRBJ2-2; clone size: NA; D gene: TRBD1; CDR3 protein: CAISEFFRDRENGELFF; CDR3 DNA: TGTGCCATCAGTGAGTTCTTCCGGGACAGGGAGAACGGGGAGCTGTTTTTT
V gene: TRBV6-2/TRBV6-3; J gene: TRBJ2-3; clone size: NA; D gene: TRBD1; CDR3 protein: CASIGTVDTQYF; CDR3 DNA: TGTGCCAGCATCGGGACAGTCGATACGCAGTATTTT
V gene: TRBV12-3/TRBV12-4; J gene: TRBJ1-2; clone size: NA; D gene: NA; CDR3 protein: CASSTDSLGYTF; CDR3 DNA: TGTGCCAGCAGTACGGACAGTCTAGGCTACACCTTC
V gene: TRBV20-1; J gene: TRBJ1-5; clone size: NA; D gene: NA; CDR3 protein: CSAMGSRGNQPQHF; CDR3 DNA: TGCAGTGCTATGGGCTCGAGAGGTAATCAGCCCCAGCATTTT
V gene: TRBV11-3; J gene: TRBJ1-2; clone size: once; D gene: NA; CDR3 protein: CASSIPTAWSYGYTF; CDR3 DNA: TGTGCCAGCAGCATCCCGACAGCATGGAGTTATGGCTACACCTTC
V gene: TRBV7-6; J gene: TRBJ1-1; clone size: many; D gene: NA; CDR3 protein: CASSLAGGTGEAFF; CDR3 DNA: TGTGCCAGCAGCTTAGCTGGGGGCACGGGTGAAGCTTTCTTT
V gene: TRBV6-6; J gene: TRBJ2-7; clone size: NA; D gene: NA; CDR3 protein: CASSYSAPGYEQYF; CDR3 DNA: TGTGCCAGCAGTTACTCGGCTCCGGGGTACGAGCAGTACTTC
V gene: TRBV12-3/TRBV12-4; J gene: TRBJ2-6; clone size: once; D gene: NA; CDR3 protein: CVSSLRQAPGANVLTF; CDR3 DNA: TGTGTCAGCAGTTTAAGACAGGCCCCTGGGGCCAACGTCCTGACTTTC
V gene: TRBV2; J gene: TRBJ2-7; clone size: once; D gene: TRBD1; CDR3 protein: CASYSGQAYEQYF; CDR3 DNA: TGTGCCAGCTACTCGGGACAGGCCTACGAGCAGTACTTC